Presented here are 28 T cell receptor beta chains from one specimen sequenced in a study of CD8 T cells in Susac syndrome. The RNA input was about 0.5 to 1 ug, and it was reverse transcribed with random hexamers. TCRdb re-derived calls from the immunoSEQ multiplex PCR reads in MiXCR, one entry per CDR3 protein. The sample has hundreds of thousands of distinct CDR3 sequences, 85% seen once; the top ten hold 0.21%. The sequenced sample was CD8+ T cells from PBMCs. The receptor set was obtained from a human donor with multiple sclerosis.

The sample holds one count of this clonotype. In DNA, the CDR3 is TGTGCCAGCGTTCTCCTAGCGGGAGTGAGCACAGATACGCAGTATTTT. Translating gives CASVLLAGVSTDTQYF. The V and J genes are TRBV12-3 or TRBV12-4 and TRBJ2-3; 10 bases are a match to TRBD2. The CDR3 spans 16 residues. V shed 8 bases, J shed 0 bases, and the junction held 8 bases outside the gene matches.

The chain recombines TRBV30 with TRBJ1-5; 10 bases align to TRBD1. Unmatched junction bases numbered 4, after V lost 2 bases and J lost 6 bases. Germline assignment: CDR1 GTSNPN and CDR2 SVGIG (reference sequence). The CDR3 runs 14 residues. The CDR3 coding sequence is TGTGCCTGGAGTCAAGGACAGGGGGTTCAGCCCCAGCATTTT. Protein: CAWSQGQGVQPQHF.

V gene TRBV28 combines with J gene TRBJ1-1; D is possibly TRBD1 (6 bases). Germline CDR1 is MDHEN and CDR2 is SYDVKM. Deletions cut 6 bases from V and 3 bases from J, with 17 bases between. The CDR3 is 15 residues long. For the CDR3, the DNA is TGTGCCAGCAGCCCACCACAGACAGGCTACACTGAAGCTTTCTTT. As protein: CASSPPQTGYTEAFF.

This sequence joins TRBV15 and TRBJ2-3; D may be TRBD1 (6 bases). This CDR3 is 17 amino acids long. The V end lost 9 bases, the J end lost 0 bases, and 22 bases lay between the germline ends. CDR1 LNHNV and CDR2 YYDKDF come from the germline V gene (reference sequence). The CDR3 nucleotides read TGTGCCACTCAGAACCCTTGGGACATATCTAGCACAGATACGCAGTATTTT. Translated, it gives CATQNPWDISSTDTQYF.

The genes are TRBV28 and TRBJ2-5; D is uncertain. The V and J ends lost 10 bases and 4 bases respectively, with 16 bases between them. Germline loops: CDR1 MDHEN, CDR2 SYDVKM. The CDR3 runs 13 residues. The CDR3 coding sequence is TGTGCCACCACACATCAAGGCGGAGAGACCCAGTACTTC. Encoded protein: CATTHQGGETQYF.

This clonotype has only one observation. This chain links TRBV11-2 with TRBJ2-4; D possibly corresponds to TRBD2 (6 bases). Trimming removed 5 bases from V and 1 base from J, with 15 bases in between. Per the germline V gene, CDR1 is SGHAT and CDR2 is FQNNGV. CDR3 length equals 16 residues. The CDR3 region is CASSPGVLVAKNIQYF. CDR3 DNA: TGTGCCAGCAGCCCGGGGGTTCTAGTTGCCAAAAACATTCAGTACTTC.

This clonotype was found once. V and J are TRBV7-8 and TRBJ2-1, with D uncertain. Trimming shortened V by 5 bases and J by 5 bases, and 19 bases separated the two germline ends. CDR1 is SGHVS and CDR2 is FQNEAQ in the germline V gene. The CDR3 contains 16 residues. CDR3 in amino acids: CASSPIGTNTHNEQFF. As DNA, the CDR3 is TGTGCCAGCAGCCCTATTGGCACTAATACCCACAATGAGCAGTTCTTC.

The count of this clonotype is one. The CDR3 coding sequence is TGTGCCAGCTCCTCATGGATATCCACAGATACGCAGTATTTT. Protein product: CASSSWISTDTQYF. J is TRBJ2-3 and V is TRBV28, with D unresolved. This CDR3 comprises 14 residues. Trimming took 8 bases from V and 2 from J, leaving 14 bases between them. CDR1 and CDR2 (germline): MDHEN, SYDVKM.

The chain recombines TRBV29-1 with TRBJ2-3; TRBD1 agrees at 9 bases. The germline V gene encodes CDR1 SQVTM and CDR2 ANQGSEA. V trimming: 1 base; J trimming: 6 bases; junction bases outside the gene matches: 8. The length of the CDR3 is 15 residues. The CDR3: CSVEGTDRGMDTQYF. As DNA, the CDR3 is TGCAGCGTTGAAGGTACGGACAGGGGAATGGATACGCAGTATTTT.

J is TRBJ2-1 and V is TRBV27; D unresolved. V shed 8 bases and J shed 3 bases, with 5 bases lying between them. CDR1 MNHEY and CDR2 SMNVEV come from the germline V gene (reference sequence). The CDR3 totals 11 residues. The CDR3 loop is CASQVYNEQFF. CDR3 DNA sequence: TGTGCCAGCCAGGTCTACAATGAGCAGTTCTTC.

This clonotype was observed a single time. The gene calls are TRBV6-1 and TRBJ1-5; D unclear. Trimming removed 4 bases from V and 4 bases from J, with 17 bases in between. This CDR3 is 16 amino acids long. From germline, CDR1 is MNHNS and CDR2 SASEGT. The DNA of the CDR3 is TGTGCCAGCAGTGCCGGTCTAGGAGAAGTAAATCAGCCCCAGCATTTT. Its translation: CASSAGLGEVNQPQHF.

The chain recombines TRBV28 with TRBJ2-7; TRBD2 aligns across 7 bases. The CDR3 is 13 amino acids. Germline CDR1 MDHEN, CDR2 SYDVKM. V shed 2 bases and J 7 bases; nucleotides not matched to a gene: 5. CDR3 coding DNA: TGTGCCAGCAGTTTAGCGGGAGCGGAGGAGCAGTACTTC. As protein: CASSLAGAEEQYF.

CDR3 loop: CASSLNQETQYF. CDR3 sequence (DNA): TGCGCCAGCAGCTTGAACCAAGAGACCCAGTACTTC. The rearrangement uses TRBV5-1 and TRBJ2-5; D gene uncertain. V lost 1 base and J lost 0, with 1 base in between. Germline V gives CDR1 SGHRS, CDR2 YFSETQ. The CDR3 length is 12 residues.

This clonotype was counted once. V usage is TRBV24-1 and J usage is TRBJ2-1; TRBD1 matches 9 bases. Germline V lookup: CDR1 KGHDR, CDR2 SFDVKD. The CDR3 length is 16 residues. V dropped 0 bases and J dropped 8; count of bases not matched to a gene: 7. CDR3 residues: CATSDLPGQGTYEQFF. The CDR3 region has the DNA TGTGCCACCAGTGATTTGCCCGGACAGGGGACGTATGAGCAGTTCTTC.

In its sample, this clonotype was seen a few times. The CDR3 DNA is TGTGCCAGCAGCGAGGGACAGTACAATGAGCAGTTCTTC. This gives the protein CASSEGQYNEQFF. The chain links TRBV9 to TRBJ2-1, with 7 nucleotides matching TRBD1. CDR1 and CDR2 from the germline V gene are SGDLS and YYNGEE. Trimming removed 3 bases from V and 4 bases from J; junction bases left unmatched: 1. The CDR3 totals 13 residues.

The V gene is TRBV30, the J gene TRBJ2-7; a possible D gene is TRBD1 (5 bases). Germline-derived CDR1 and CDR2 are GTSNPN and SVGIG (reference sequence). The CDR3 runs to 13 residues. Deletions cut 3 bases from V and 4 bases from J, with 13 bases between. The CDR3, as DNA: TGTGCCTGGAGACCTGGGGCACGATACGAGCAGTACTTC. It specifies CAWRPGARYEQYF.

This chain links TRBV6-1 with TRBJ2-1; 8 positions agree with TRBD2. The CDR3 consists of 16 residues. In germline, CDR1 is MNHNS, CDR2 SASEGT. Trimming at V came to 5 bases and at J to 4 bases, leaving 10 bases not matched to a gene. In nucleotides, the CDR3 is TGTGCCAGCAGTCGGGATAAGGCTAGCGGGTACAATGAGCAGTTCTTC. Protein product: CASSRDKASGYNEQFF.

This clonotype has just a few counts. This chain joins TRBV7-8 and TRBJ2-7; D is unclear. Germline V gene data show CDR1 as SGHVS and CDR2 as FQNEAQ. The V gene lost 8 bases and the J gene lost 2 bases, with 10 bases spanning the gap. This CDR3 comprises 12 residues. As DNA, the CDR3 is TGTGCCAGCTTCCAGGTCACCTACGAGCAGTACTTC. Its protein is CASFQVTYEQYF.

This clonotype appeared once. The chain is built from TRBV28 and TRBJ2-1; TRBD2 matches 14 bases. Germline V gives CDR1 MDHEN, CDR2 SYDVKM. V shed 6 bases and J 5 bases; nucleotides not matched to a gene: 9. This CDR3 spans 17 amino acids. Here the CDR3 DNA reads TGTGCCAGCAGCGGGACTAGCGGGAGTCGTGGTCACAATGAGCAGTTCTTC. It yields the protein CASSGTSGSRGHNEQFF.

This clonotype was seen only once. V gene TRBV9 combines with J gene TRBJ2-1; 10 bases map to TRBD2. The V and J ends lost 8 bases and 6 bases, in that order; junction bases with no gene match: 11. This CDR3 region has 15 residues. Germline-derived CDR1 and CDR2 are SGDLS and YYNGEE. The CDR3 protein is CASHPSGTSVNEQFF. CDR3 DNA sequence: TGTGCCAGTCATCCCTCGGGGACTAGCGTCAATGAGCAGTTCTTC.

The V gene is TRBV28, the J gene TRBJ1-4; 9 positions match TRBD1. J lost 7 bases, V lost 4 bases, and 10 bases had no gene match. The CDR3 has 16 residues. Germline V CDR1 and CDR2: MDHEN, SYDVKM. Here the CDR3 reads CASSCLPTGGGEKLFF. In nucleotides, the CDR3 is TGTGCCAGCAGTTGCCTTCCCACAGGGGGCGGTGAAAAACTGTTTTTT. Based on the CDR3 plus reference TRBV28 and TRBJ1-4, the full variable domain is DVKVTQSSRYLVKRTGEKVFLECVQDMDHENMFWYRQDPGLGLRLIYFSYDVKMKEKGDIPEGYSVSREKKERFSLILESASTNQTSMYLCASSCLPTGGGEKLFFGSGTQLSVL.

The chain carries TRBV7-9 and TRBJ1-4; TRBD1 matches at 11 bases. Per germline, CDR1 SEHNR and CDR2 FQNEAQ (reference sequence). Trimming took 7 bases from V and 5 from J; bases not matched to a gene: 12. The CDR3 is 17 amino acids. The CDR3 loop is CASKAPGQGGQNEKLFF. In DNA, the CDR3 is TGTGCCAGCAAAGCGCCGGGACAGGGGGGCCAGAATGAAAAACTGTTTTTT.

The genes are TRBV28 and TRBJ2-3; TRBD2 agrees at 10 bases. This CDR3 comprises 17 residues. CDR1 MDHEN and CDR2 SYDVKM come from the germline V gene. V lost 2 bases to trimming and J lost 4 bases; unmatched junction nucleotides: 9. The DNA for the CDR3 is TGTGCCAGCAGTTTAGTCATTGGAGCGGGAGGGTCAGATACGCAGTATTTT. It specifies CASSLVIGAGGSDTQYF.

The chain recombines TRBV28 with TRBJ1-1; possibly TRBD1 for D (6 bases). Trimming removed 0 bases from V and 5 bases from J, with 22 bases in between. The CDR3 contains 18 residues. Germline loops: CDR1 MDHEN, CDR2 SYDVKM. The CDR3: CASSLWPMIGEGGTEAFF. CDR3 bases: TGTGCCAGCAGTTTATGGCCGATGATAGGCGAAGGGGGAACTGAAGCTTTCTTT.

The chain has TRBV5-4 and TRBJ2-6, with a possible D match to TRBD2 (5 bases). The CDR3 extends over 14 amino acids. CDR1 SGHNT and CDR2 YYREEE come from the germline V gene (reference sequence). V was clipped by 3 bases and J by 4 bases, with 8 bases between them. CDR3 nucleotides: TGTGCCAGCAGCTCAGCGGTGGGGGCCAACGTCCTGACTTTC. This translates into CASSSAVGANVLTF.

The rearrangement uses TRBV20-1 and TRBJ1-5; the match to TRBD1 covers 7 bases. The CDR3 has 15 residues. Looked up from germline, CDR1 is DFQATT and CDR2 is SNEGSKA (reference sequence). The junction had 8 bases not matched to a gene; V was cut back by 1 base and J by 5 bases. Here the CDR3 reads CSARGSGGLHQPQHF. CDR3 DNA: TGCAGTGCTAGAGGGTCAGGGGGGCTGCATCAGCCCCAGCATTTT.

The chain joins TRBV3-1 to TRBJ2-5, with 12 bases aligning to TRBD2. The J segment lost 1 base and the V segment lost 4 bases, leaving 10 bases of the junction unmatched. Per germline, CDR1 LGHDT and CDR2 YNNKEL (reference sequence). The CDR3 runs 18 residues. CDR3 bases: TGTGCCAGCAGCCCCATTCCTAGGGGACTAGCGGGCCAAGAGACCCAGTACTTC. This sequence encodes CASSPIPRGLAGQETQYF.

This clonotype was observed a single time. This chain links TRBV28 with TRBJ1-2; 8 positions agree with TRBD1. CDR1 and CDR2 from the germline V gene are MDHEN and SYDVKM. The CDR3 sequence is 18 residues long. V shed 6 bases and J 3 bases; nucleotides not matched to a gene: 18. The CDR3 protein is CASSRVLYETGVDYGYTF. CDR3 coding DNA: TGTGCCAGCAGCCGTGTCCTATATGAGACAGGGGTTGACTATGGCTACACCTTC.